The next 20 T cell receptor beta chains were all read from a single sample in a study of regulatory and conventional T cells in RAG deficiency. Generated by immunoSEQ multiplex PCR, the TCRdb table keeps only in-frame clones and is missing some. This table has about 30,000 clones, about 70% appearing once. The sorted conventional CD4+ T cells were CD25-low and CD127-high, with genomic DNA sequenced. These data also formed part of another study, on regulatory T cells. That report notes: Primers: 52 TRBV forward and 13 TRBJ reverse.

Source material: CD4+ effector T cells sorted from blood. Receptors were obtained from a human donor in good health.

V gene TRBV5-1 combines with J gene TRBJ2-2; 7 bases map to TRBD2. Germline V CDR1 and CDR2: SGHRS, YFSETQ. There are 19 residues in the CDR3. V gave up 0 bases and J gave up 0 bases; unmatched junction bases: 11. CDR3 in amino acids: CASSLALRTRIANTGELFF. Written as DNA, the CDR3 is TGCGCCAGCAGCTTGGCTCTCCGGACTAGAATCGCGAACACCGGGGAGCTGTTTTTT.

This clone has a handful of counts. The J gene is TRBJ1-2, the V gene TRBV29-1; the D is unclear. Germline loops: CDR1 SQVTM, CDR2 ANQGSEA. The CDR3 spans 9 residues. Trimming pared 3 bases from V and 8 bases from J, leaving 4 bases between. The CDR3 sequence is CSVDIGYTF. The CDR3 DNA reads as TGCAGCGTTGACATCGGCTACACCTTC.

CDR3 residues: CASSREMNTEAFF. The DNA for the CDR3 is TGTGCCAGCTCCCGGGAAATGAACACTGAAGCTTTCTTT. The chain joins TRBV6-4 to TRBJ1-1; no firm D call. There are 13 residues in the CDR3. Germline values: CDR1 MRHNA, CDR2 SNTAGT. With 8 bases removed from V and 0 bases from J, the gap between germline ends came to 10 bases.

This chain uses TRBV14 with TRBJ1-2; D remains unclear. V was pared by 0 bases and J by 4 bases, with 9 bases between. Germline V gene sequence: CDR1 SGHDN, CDR2 FVKESK. This CDR3 is 14 amino acids long. The CDR3 nucleotides read TGTGCCAGCAGCCAAGATCCCAGGACCTATGGCTACACCTTC. This translates into CASSQDPRTYGYTF. Variable domain in full (rest from reference TRBV14 and TRBJ1-2): EAGVTQFPSHSVIEKGQTVTLRCDPISGHDNLYWYRRVMGKEIKFLLHFVKESKQDESGMPNNRFLAERTGGTYSTLKVQPAELEDSGVYFCASSQDPRTYGYTFGSGTRLTVV.

By its share, this clone is medium-sized. This chain joins TRBV4-1 and TRBJ1-2, with 11 bases lining up with TRBD1. Germline assignment: CDR1 MGHRA and CDR2 YSYEKL. The trim removed 3 bases at V and 8 bases at J, leaving 5 bases unmatched. The CDR3 length is 14 residues. The CDR3 nucleotides are TGCGCCAGCAGCCATAGGGACAGGGGGGTAGGCTACACCTTC. Protein: CASSHRDRGVGYTF.

The CDR3 loop is CASARVKTDTQYF. The CDR3 nucleotides are TGTGCCAGCGCAAGGGTTAAGACAGATACGCAGTATTTT. The chain recombines TRBV5-6 with TRBJ2-3, with D hard to call. The CDR3 contains 13 residues. CDR1 is SGHDT, CDR2 YYEEEE, per germline. V was shortened by 7 bases and J by 3 bases, with 12 bases between the two germline ends.

V and J are TRBV6-5 and TRBJ1-4; D gene uncertain. The germline gives CDR1 MNHEY, CDR2 SVGAGI. The CDR3 contains 13 residues. The V and J ends lost 6 bases and 0 bases respectively, with 5 bases between them. The CDR3 sequence: CASRGSTNEKLFF. CDR3 coding DNA: TGTGCCAGCAGGGGATCAACTAATGAAAAACTGTTTTTT.

About this clone itself: At one end the junction does not follow the germline gene, possibly because of a read error. The V gene is TRBV4-1, the J gene TRBJ2-1; 10 bases line up with TRBD2. Per the germline V gene, CDR1 is MGHRA and CDR2 is YSYEKL. The CDR3 sequence is 14 residues long. The CDR3 DNA reads TGCGCCAGCAGCCAAGATCACGGTAGCGGGGGGTCCCTCTTC. Amino acid sequence: CASSQDHGSGGSLF.

The chain joins TRBV5-1 to TRBJ1-1; D uncertain. CDR1 is SGHRS, CDR2 YFSETQ, per germline. The CDR3 runs 13 residues. V lost 4 bases and J lost 3, with 10 bases in between. CDR3 region: CASSVGSDTEAFF. The CDR3 DNA sequence: TGCGCCAGCAGCGTAGGAAGTGACACTGAAGCTTTCTTT.

The V and J genes are TRBV5-1 and TRBJ1-2, with D perhaps TRBD1 (5 bases). Germline lookup yields CDR1 SGHRS and CDR2 YFSETQ. Between the trimmed V and J ends, which lost 0 bases and 8 bases, there was a span of 17 bases. The CDR3 has 15 residues. The CDR3 nucleotides are TGCGCCAGCAGCTTGGTGGCAGGGAACCCCTTCGGCTACACCTTC. Its protein is CASSLVAGNPFGYTF.

This rearrangement joins TRBV29-1 to TRBJ1-2, with D unresolved. V lost 3 bases and J 7 bases, leaving 3 bases between the germline ends. The CDR3 spans 9 residues. Looked up from germline, CDR1 is SQVTM and CDR2 is ANQGSEA. CDR3 nucleotides: TGCAGCGTTGACTTTGGCTACACCTTC. Translation: CSVDFGYTF.

This chain links TRBV7-8 with TRBJ2-3, with TRBD2 as a possible D gene (5 bases). This CDR3 is built from 16 residues. Trimming removed 0 bases from V and 2 bases from J, with 12 bases in between. Germline assignment: CDR1 SGHVS and CDR2 FQNEAQ. The CDR3 spells CASSLAPSSFTDTQYF. CDR3 DNA sequence: TGTGCCAGCAGCTTAGCGCCTAGCTCCTTCACAGATACGCAGTATTTT.

The chain joins TRBV6-5 to TRBJ1-1, with D possibly being TRBD1 (5 bases). Germline V gene sequence: CDR1 MNHEY, CDR2 SVGAGI. CDR3 size: 14 residues. V dropped 0 bases and J dropped 7 bases, with 12 bases sitting between them. For the CDR3, the DNA is TGTGCCAGCAGTTACTCCTCGGCAGGGAGTGAAGCTTTCTTT. It specifies CASSYSSAGSEAFF.

This rearrangement joins TRBV6-6 to TRBJ1-4; TRBD1 matches 7 bases. V gave up 2 bases and J gave up 7 bases; unmatched junction bases: 4. This CDR3 spans 14 amino acids. Germline CDR1 and CDR2: MNHNY and SVGAGI (reference sequence). The CDR3 protein is CASSYRGLGEKLFF. The CDR3 coding sequence is TGTGCCAGCAGTTACAGGGGGCTGGGTGAAAAACTGTTTTTT.

This clone was found once. The chain links TRBV28 to TRBJ2-7; D gene ambiguous. The germline V gene encodes CDR1 MDHEN and CDR2 SYDVKM. The CDR3 is made up of 12 amino acids. V lost 10 bases and J lost 0, with 10 bases in between. The CDR3 region is CAIVSSSYEQYF. In DNA, the CDR3 is TGTGCCATCGTCTCAAGCTCCTACGAGCAGTACTTC.

This clone appeared a few times. The chain uses TRBV2 and TRBJ1-6; D might be TRBD1 (5 bases). The ends were cut back, 7 bases at V and 5 bases at J, with 15 bases in the middle. Germline CDR1 and CDR2: SNHLY and FYNNEI. CDR3 length: 15 amino acids. In nucleotides, the CDR3 is TGTGCCAGCACCCCCCGGAGAGGGGATAATTCACCCCTCCACTTT. This encodes CASTPRRGDNSPLHF.

The V call is TRBV7-3, the J call TRBJ2-1; 7 positions match TRBD1. Unmatched junction bases numbered 4, after V lost 0 bases and J lost 2 bases. Germline lookup yields CDR1 SGHTA and CDR2 FQGTGA. The CDR3 runs to 16 residues. CDR3 sequence reads: CASSLTGDRPYNEQFF. The CDR3, as DNA: TGTGCCAGCAGCTTAACTGGGGACAGACCCTACAATGAGCAGTTCTTC. The full variable domain, with the rest looked up from reference TRBV7-3 and TRBJ2-1, is GAGVSQTPSNKVTEKGKYVELRCDPISGHTALYWYRQSLGQGPEFLIYFQGTGAADDSGLPNDRFFAVRPEGSVSTLKIQRTERGDSAVYLCASSLTGDRPYNEQFFGPGTRLTVL.

The rearrangement uses TRBV6-5 and TRBJ2-1; D is undetermined. The CDR3 consists of 13 residues. CDR1 and CDR2 (germline): MNHEY, SVGAGI. V gave up 0 bases and J gave up 4 bases, with 4 bases separating them. CDR3 coding DNA: TGTGCCAGCAGTTACTCAGGGTACAATGAGCAGTTCTTC. This translates into CASSYSGYNEQFF.

The chain joins TRBV28 to TRBJ1-4; 8 bases agree with TRBD1. The trim removed 3 bases at V and 4 bases at J, leaving 4 bases unmatched. The germline V gene encodes CDR1 MDHEN and CDR2 SYDVKM. This CDR3 has 15 residues. The CDR3 DNA follows: TGTGCCAGCAGTTTGGTAGGACAGGGTAATGAAAAACTGTTTTTT. Residues: CASSLVGQGNEKLFF.

The J gene is TRBJ1-6, the V gene TRBV5-4, with a possible D match to TRBD1 (6 bases). The CDR3 contains 16 residues. The V and J ends lost 0 bases and 8 bases respectively, with 15 bases between them. Germline V gene data show CDR1 as SGHNT and CDR2 as YYREEE (reference sequence). The CDR3 DNA reads as TGTGCCAGCAGCTTGGCCAGGGGTAACGGAGATTCACCCCTCCACTTT. The encoded protein is CASSLARGNGDSPLHF.